The 28 T cell receptor beta chains below all came from one sample that was sequenced in a study of blood T cell repertoires in COVID-19. Produced via immunoSEQ multiplex PCR; TCRdb's table is partial and in-frame only. The sample gives roughly 110,000 clones, around 82% of which show up once; approximately 4% is in the top ten. Sequencing input: peripheral blood. Source of these receptors: a human donor in a cohort sampled during active COVID-19.

CDR3 bases: TGTGCCAGTAGTAGGACTAGCGGTTCTTCATCAAGCTCCTACAATGAGCAGTTCTTC. Its translation: CASSRTSGSSSSSYNEQFF. The chain recombines TRBV19 with TRBJ2-1, with 10 bases that match TRBD2. Germline CDR1 and CDR2: LNHDA and SQIVND (reference sequence). V gave up 4 bases and J gave up 0 bases; unmatched junction bases: 12. The CDR3 is made up of 19 amino acids.

This clone was seen repeatedly, ten times or more. The V and J genes are TRBV12-3 or TRBV12-4 and TRBJ2-1; no firm D call. Deletions cut 7 bases from V and 8 bases from J, with 15 bases between. The CDR3 spans 13 residues. CDR3 sequence (DNA): TGTGCCAGCAAATACCTTAGTCTCCATGAGCAGTTCTTC. It is translated as CASKYLSLHEQFF.

The V and J genes are TRBV11-2 and TRBJ2-1; 10 positions match TRBD2. V trimming: 1 base; J trimming: 4 bases; junction bases outside the gene matches: 1. The length of the CDR3 is 15 residues. Per germline, CDR1 SGHAT and CDR2 FQNNGV. CDR3: CASSLASGRYNEQFF. In nucleotides, the CDR3 is TGTGCCAGCAGCTTAGCTAGCGGGAGATACAATGAGCAGTTCTTC. The complete variable domain, with remaining parts taken from reference TRBV11-2 and TRBJ2-1, reads EAGVAQSPRYKIIEKRQSVAFWCNPISGHATLYWYQQILGQGPKLLIQFQNNGVVDDSQLPKDRFSAERLKGVDSTLKIQPAKLEDSAVYLCASSLASGRYNEQFFGPGTRLTVL.

The chain carries TRBV28 and TRBJ2-1; 9 positions agree with TRBD1. The CDR3 consists of 15 residues. The germline V gene has CDR1 MDHEN and CDR2 SYDVKM. V lost 6 bases and J lost 9; bases outside the gene matches: 12. CDR3 nucleotides: TGTGCCAGCAGGACAGGGGGACTCCCACTCTCTGAGCAGTTCTTC. The encoded protein is CASRTGGLPLSEQFF.

This clone occurred once. This chain joins TRBV5-4 and TRBJ1-4, with 8 bases identical to TRBD1. Germline V gives CDR1 SGHNT, CDR2 YYREEE (reference sequence). The CDR3 covers 14 residues. Trimming cost V 0 bases and J 11 bases; bases outside gene matches: 6. CDR3 bases: TGTGCCAGCAGCTTGGGACAGGGGTCGGGCAAACTGTTTTTT. This codes for CASSLGQGSGKLFF.

This clone was seen only a few times. The rearrangement joins TRBV30 to TRBJ1-2; perhaps TRBD1 as D (5 bases). CDR3 length: 17 amino acids. Germline V gene lookup returns CDR1 GTSNPN and CDR2 SVGIG (reference sequence). V was clipped by 0 bases and J by 3 bases, with 20 bases between them. The CDR3 sequence: CAWSVSGGTQLYYGYTF. The DNA of the CDR3 is TGTGCCTGGAGTGTCTCAGGAGGGACCCAACTTTACTATGGCTACACCTTC.

The J gene is TRBJ1-1, the V gene TRBV29-1, with D perhaps TRBD1 (5 bases). Germline assignment: CDR1 SQVTM and CDR2 ANQGSEA. This CDR3 has 13 amino acids. Trimming removed 7 bases at V and 1 base at J, with 13 bases between. The CDR3 region has the DNA TGCAGCGCTGTCAGGGCGAGGAACACTGAAGCTTTCTTT. It is translated as CSAVRARNTEAFF.

The rearrangement joins TRBV7-2 to TRBJ2-7; D is possibly TRBD2 (6 bases). V shed 0 bases and J shed 0 bases, with 12 bases lying between them. The CDR3 contains 16 residues. CDR1 is SGHTA, CDR2 FQGNSA, per germline. The CDR3 region has the DNA TGTGCCAGCAGCTTAGCGGGACTCCAAAGCTCCTACGAGCAGTACTTC. Translated, it gives CASSLAGLQSSYEQYF.

This chain links TRBV19 with TRBJ2-2; D is uncertain. CDR3 length equals 14 residues. With 7 bases removed from V and 0 bases from J, the gap between germline ends came to 9 bases. CDR1 and CDR2 (germline): LNHDA, SQIVND (reference sequence). CDR3 amino acids: CASTLAANTGELFF. Written as DNA, the CDR3 is TGTGCCAGTACTTTGGCGGCGAACACCGGGGAGCTGTTTTTT.

The chain combines TRBV18 with TRBJ2-1; 8 bases match TRBD1. Germline values: CDR1 KGHSH, CDR2 LQKENI. The length of the CDR3 is 16 residues. Unmatched junction bases numbered 9, after V lost 3 bases and J lost 5 bases. CDR3 in DNA: TGTGCCAGCTCACCGGTGCAGGGGGCGACGGACAATGAGCAGTTCTTC. It yields the protein CASSPVQGATDNEQFF.

The genes are TRBV14 and TRBJ1-5; tentative D call: TRBD1 (5 bases). CDR1 and CDR2 (germline): SGHDN, FVKESK. This CDR3 contains 15 residues. V was cut by 1 base and J by 4 bases, with 11 bases left in between. The chain's CDR3 is CASSQGSGYNQPQHF. The CDR3 DNA sequence: TGTGCCAGCAGCCAAGGGTCAGGGTATAATCAGCCCCAGCATTTT.

The gene calls are TRBV7-2 and TRBJ1-2; 7 bases fit TRBD1. This CDR3 region has 14 residues. The V gene end was trimmed by 4 bases and the J gene end by 0 bases; junction bases not matched to a gene: 2. Germline CDR1 SGHTA, CDR2 FQGNSA. DNA of the CDR3: TGTGCCAGCAGCTCGACAGGGCCTAACTATGGCTACACCTTC. Translation gives CASSSTGPNYGYTF.

The gene calls are TRBV5-1 and TRBJ2-2; TRBD1 is a possible D gene (5 bases). Trimming left V 10 bases short and J 0 bases short, with 13 bases between. The CDR3 is 14 amino acids. CDR1 is SGHRS, CDR2 YFSETQ, per germline. Written as DNA, the CDR3 is TGCGCCTGGCGCCAGGGATCGAACACCGGGGAGCTGTTTTTT. Its protein is CAWRQGSNTGELFF. The full variable domain, with the rest looked up from reference TRBV5-1 and TRBJ2-2, is KAGVTQTPRYLIKTRGQQVTLSCSPISGHRSVSWYQQTPGQGLQFLFEYFSETQRNKGNFPGRFSGRQFSNSRSEMNVSTLELGDSALYLCAWRQGSNTGELFFGEGSRLTVL.

V and J are TRBV9 and TRBJ2-3, with D maybe TRBD1 (6 bases). The CDR3 loop spans 15 amino acids. The V gene's germline CDR1 is SGDLS and CDR2 YYNGEE. Trimming took 3 bases from V and 2 from J, leaving 13 bases between them. This CDR3 reads CASSATGLNTDTQYF. CDR3 DNA: TGTGCCAGCAGCGCCACAGGGCTAAACACAGATACGCAGTATTTT.

This chain links TRBV28 with TRBJ2-7; D not resolved. V was shortened by 4 bases and J by 1 base, with 11 bases between the two germline ends. Germline CDR1 and CDR2: MDHEN and SYDVKM. The CDR3 sequence is 14 residues long. In DNA, the CDR3 is TGTGCCAGCAGTTCCCGAACTGTGTCCTACGAGCAGTACTTC. Its translation is CASSSRTVSYEQYF. The whole variable domain, remainder taken from reference TRBV28 and TRBJ2-7, is DVKVTQSSRYLVKRTGEKVFLECVQDMDHENMFWYRQDPGLGLRLIYFSYDVKMKEKGDIPEGYSVSREKKERFSLILESASTNQTSMYLCASSSRTVSYEQYFGPGTRLTVT.

The table lists this clone with a few counts. V usage is TRBV27 and J usage is TRBJ2-1; 9 bases agree with TRBD2. CDR3 length: 19 residues. Germline V gene sequence: CDR1 MNHEY, CDR2 SMNVEV (reference sequence). V shed 7 bases, J shed 6 bases, and the junction held 22 bases outside the gene matches. CDR3 nucleotide sequence: TGTGCCAGCATTCCCACCCCCCTTTTGACTAGCGGCAGGAGCAATGAGCAGTTCTTC. It translates to CASIPTPLLTSGRSNEQFF.

Only one count was recorded for this clone. The gene calls are TRBV5-6 and TRBJ2-5, with D possibly matching TRBD2 (6 bases). V was clipped by 4 bases and J by 0 bases, with 13 bases between them. The CDR3 has 15 amino acids. The germline V gene encodes CDR1 SGHDT and CDR2 YYEEEE. CDR3 sequence (DNA): TGTGCCAGCAGCCCTTTCAGGGACTACCAAGAGACCCAGTACTTC. Amino acids: CASSPFRDYQETQYF.

This clone was recorded only once. This chain connects TRBV14 to TRBJ2-6; TRBD1 matches at 10 bases. The CDR3 has 17 residues. Germline V gene sequence: CDR1 SGHDN, CDR2 FVKESK. V lost 8 bases, J lost 3 bases, and 10 bases stayed unmatched. The DNA for the CDR3 is TGTGCCAGCGTTGGGACAGGGGAGGTTATTGGGGCCAACGTCCTGACTTTC. Protein: CASVGTGEVIGANVLTF.

The gene calls are TRBV30 and TRBJ2-7; possible D gene TRBD2, 5 bases. The CDR3 is 13 amino acids. V was pared by 3 bases and J by 3 bases, with 12 bases between. CDR1 is GTSNPN, CDR2 SVGIG, per germline (reference sequence). This CDR3 reads CAWSRVAGYEQYF. In DNA form, the CDR3 reads TGTGCCTGGAGCCGGGTCGCGGGCTACGAGCAGTACTTC.

This chain connects TRBV5-6 to TRBJ1-3; the match to TRBD1 covers 10 bases. With V trimmed by 0 bases and J by 2 bases, 2 bases remained unmatched. The CDR3 consists of 16 residues. Germline CDR1 is SGHDT and CDR2 is YYEEEE. The CDR3 nucleotides read TGTGCCAGCAGCTTGGCCGGGACAGGGGCTGGAAACACCATATATTTT. Amino acids: CASSLAGTGAGNTIYF.

The chain couples TRBV6-6 to TRBJ1-1, with TRBD1 matching 7 bases. Germline CDR1 and CDR2: MNHNY and SVGAGI (reference sequence). The V gene end was trimmed by 7 bases and the J gene end by 2 bases; junction bases not matched to a gene: 7. This CDR3 has 14 amino acids. The CDR3 bases are TGTGCCAGCACCCCAAGACAGGGAAACACTGAAGCTTTCTTT. It encodes CASTPRQGNTEAFF.

The rearrangement uses TRBV19 and TRBJ1-5; D may be TRBD1 (5 bases). The germline V and J ends were trimmed by 0 bases and 2 bases, with 11 bases remaining between them. The germline V gene encodes CDR1 LNHDA and CDR2 SQIVND (reference sequence). CDR3 length: 16 amino acids. Here the CDR3 reads CASSIEGGSGNQPQHF. The CDR3 DNA reads as TGTGCCAGTAGTATAGAGGGGGGGTCCGGCAATCAGCCCCAGCATTTT.

The chain links TRBV7-3 to TRBJ2-2; D may be TRBD2 (5 bases). The V gene's germline CDR1 is SGHTA and CDR2 FQGTGA. V lost 7 bases and J 0 bases, leaving 12 bases between the germline ends. The CDR3 length is 15 residues. CDR3 loop: CASTSDYANTGELFF. The CDR3 DNA reads as TGTGCCAGCACCTCAGACTACGCGAACACCGGGGAGCTGTTTTTT.

The V gene is TRBV6-6, the J gene TRBJ1-4; D remains ambiguous. Germline loops: CDR1 MNHNY, CDR2 SVGAGI (reference sequence). CDR3 length equals 14 residues. Trimming shortened V by 6 bases and J by 8 bases, and 16 bases separated the two germline ends. The CDR3 reads CASRARGTEEKLFF. The DNA of the CDR3 is TGTGCCAGCAGGGCCCGGGGAACGGAGGAAAAACTGTTTTTT.

V and J are TRBV11-2 and TRBJ2-7; weak D call: TRBD2 (5 bases). V lost 5 bases, J lost 4 bases, and 18 bases lay in between. Germline V gene sequence: CDR1 SGHAT, CDR2 FQNNGV. This CDR3 has 15 residues. The CDR3 spells CASSSAGAGEYEQYF. DNA for the CDR3: TGTGCCAGCAGCAGCGCGGGTGCCGGGGAATACGAGCAGTACTTC.

The chain is built from TRBV3-1 (or the pseudogene TRBV3-2) and TRBJ2-1; 7 bases are a match to TRBD2. The CDR3 is made up of 15 amino acids. Germline V gives CDR1 LGHDT, CDR2 YNNKEL (reference sequence). J gave up 7 bases and V 2 bases, and 8 bases lay outside the gene matches. CDR3 sequence reads: CASSQPAGRRNEQFF. The DNA for the CDR3 is TGTGCCAGCAGCCAACCAGCGGGGCGGCGGAATGAGCAGTTCTTC.

The chain joins TRBV28 to TRBJ2-7; D uncertain. Germline V CDR1 and CDR2: MDHEN, SYDVKM. This CDR3 is 13 amino acids long. The V gene lost 6 bases and the J gene lost 3 bases, with 12 bases spanning the gap. CDR3 bases: TGTGCCAGCAGGCCTACGACGGGCTACGAGCAGTACTTC. This encodes CASRPTTGYEQYF. The whole variable domain, filled in from reference TRBV28 and TRBJ2-7, reads DVKVTQSSRYLVKRTGEKVFLECVQDMDHENMFWYRQDPGLGLRLIYFSYDVKMKEKGDIPEGYSVSREKKERFSLILESASTNQTSMYLCASRPTTGYEQYFGPGTRLTVT.

The V call is TRBV28, the J call TRBJ2-1; the match to TRBD2 covers 7 bases. The V and J ends lost 5 bases and 2 bases, in that order; junction bases with no gene match: 3. CDR1 and CDR2 (germline): MDHEN, SYDVKM. This CDR3 contains 14 residues. For the CDR3, the DNA is TGTGCCAGCAGTGCCAGCGGGGCCTACAATGAGCAGTTCTTC. Translation gives CASSASGAYNEQFF.